The T cell receptor beta chain under discussion was sequenced for a study of blood T cell repertoires in COVID-19. Overall study context: Specimens from acute and convalescent COVID-19 originated in the United States, Italy and Spain. PBMCs, B-cell-depleted T cells, or T cells provided the cDNA or gDNA that made up the material.

V was pared by 0 bases and J by 5 bases, with 10 bases between. The CDR3 contains 14 residues. Germline CDR1 and CDR2: LGHNT and FRNRAP. Original methodology: It was from reference gene primer amplification that nucleated cell counts were estimated. Data came from immunoSEQ multiplex PCR; TCRdb stores just in-frame clones and leaves some out. V, J and clone size were drawn from that table, and D and trimming were deduced from the DNA. Among approximately 290,000 clones listed, approximately 85% were seen once. In its sample, this clone was seen once. Seattle's enrolled individuals joined amid active infection and were then monitored longitudinally.

Specimen: peripheral blood. The genes are TRBV12-5 and TRBJ2-5; D perhaps matches TRBD2 (6 bases). The sequence was obtained from a human donor with COVID-19, enrolled during active disease. The donor label of this sample is uncertain. CDR3: CASGLVVGGETQYF. Written as DNA, the CDR3 is TGTGCTAGTGGTTTGGTAGTGGGAGGCGAGACCCAGTACTTC.